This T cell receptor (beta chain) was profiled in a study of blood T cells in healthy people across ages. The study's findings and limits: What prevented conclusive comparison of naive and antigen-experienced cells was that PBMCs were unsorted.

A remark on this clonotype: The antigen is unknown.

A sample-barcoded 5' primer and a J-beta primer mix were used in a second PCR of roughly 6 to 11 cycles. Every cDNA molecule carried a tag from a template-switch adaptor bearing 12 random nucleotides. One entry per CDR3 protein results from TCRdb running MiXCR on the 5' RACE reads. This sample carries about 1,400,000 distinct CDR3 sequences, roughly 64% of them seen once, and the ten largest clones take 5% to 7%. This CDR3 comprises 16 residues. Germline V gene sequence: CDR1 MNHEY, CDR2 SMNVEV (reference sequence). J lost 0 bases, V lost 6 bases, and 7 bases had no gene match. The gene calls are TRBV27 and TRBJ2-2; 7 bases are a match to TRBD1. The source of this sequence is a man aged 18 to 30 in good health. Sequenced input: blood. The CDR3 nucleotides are TGTGCCAGCAGCTTAATTCAGGGGGCGAACACCGGGGAGCTGTTTTTT. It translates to CASSLIQGANTGELFF.